A single sample is the source of the 27 T cell receptor beta chains below, sequenced in a study of cytomegalovirus exposure and HLA in healthy donors. Researchers ran the PCR with 60 Vbeta and 13 Jbeta primers. Assay used: immunoSEQ multiplex PCR; TCRdb lists only in-frame clones, some missing. The data hold 250,000 to 350,000 clones, with 75% to 90% observed a single time. Sequenced sample: PBMCs. These receptors were collected from a man aged 40-50 years in good health and CMV-seropositive.

CDR3 sequence reads: CASSLGESYNEQFF. The CDR3 DNA sequence: TGTGCCAGCAGTCTCGGGGAGTCCTACAATGAGCAGTTCTTC. V usage is TRBV27 and J usage is TRBJ2-1; maybe TRBD2 (5 bases). V lost 5 bases to trimming and J lost 1 base, with 9 bases between them. Germline CDR1 MNHEY, CDR2 SMNVEV (reference sequence). This CDR3 comprises 14 residues.

The chain uses TRBV12-2 and TRBJ2-1; TRBD1 reflects the table's D call only, with no check against the DNA. TRBV12-2 is deemed a pseudogene. The CDR3 has 15 residues. In nucleotides, the CDR3 is TGTGCAAGTCGCTTAGTTGGGACAGGGTACAATGAGCAGTTCTTC. This codes for CASRLVGTGYNEQFF.

The rearrangement links TRBV15 to TRBJ1-4; tentatively, D is TRBD1 (5 bases). The V gene lost 10 bases and the J gene lost 2 bases, with 11 bases spanning the gap. From germline, CDR1 is LNHNV and CDR2 YYDKDF (reference sequence). This CDR3 is 13 amino acids long. This CDR3 reads CAIGGRTNEKLFF. DNA for the CDR3: TGTGCCATCGGGGGGAGGACTAATGAAAAACTGTTTTTT.

The rearrangement joins TRBV6-4 to TRBJ2-6; no clear D gene. The CDR3 contains 14 residues. Germline CDR1 is MRHNA and CDR2 is SNTAGT. Trimming stripped 4 bases from V and 0 bases from J, with 4 bases between. CDR3 DNA sequence: TGTGCCAGCAGTGCGGGCTCTGGGGCCAACGTCCTGACTTTC. The encoded protein is CASSAGSGANVLTF.

The chain carries TRBV29-1 and TRBJ2-1; 14 bases align to TRBD2. This CDR3 is 16 amino acids long. Per germline, CDR1 SQVTM and CDR2 ANQGSEA. V trimming: 4 bases; J trimming: 7 bases; junction bases outside the gene matches: 9. CDR3 in DNA: TGCAGCGTTGTGCGACTAGCGGGAGGGATAGGTAATGAGCAGTTCTTC. Translation: CSVVRLAGGIGNEQFF.

This clone was seen a single time. The chain uses TRBV5-1 and TRBJ1-1; D is perhaps TRBD1 (5 bases). Germline-derived CDR1 and CDR2 are SGHRS and YFSETQ. This CDR3 has 13 residues. V lost 6 bases and J lost 1, with 10 bases in between. This chain's CDR3 is CASTQGWNTEAFF. DNA for the CDR3: TGCGCCAGCACTCAGGGATGGAACACTGAAGCTTTCTTT.

The chain employs TRBV6-5 and TRBJ2-7; D gene uncertain. Germline V CDR1 and CDR2: MNHEY, SVGAGI. The CDR3 sequence is 15 residues long. Between the trimmed V and J ends, which lost 2 bases and 3 bases, there was a span of 14 bases. CDR3 loop: CASSYVSGIVYEQYF. Here the CDR3 DNA reads TGTGCCAGCAGTTACGTTTCGGGTATTGTCTACGAGCAGTACTTC.

The chain is built from TRBV19 and TRBJ2-7; a possible D gene is TRBD1 (5 bases). CDR1 and CDR2 from the germline V gene are LNHDA and SQIVND (reference sequence). Trimming left V 4 bases short and J 6 bases short, with 13 bases between. CDR3 size: 13 residues. The CDR3 nucleotides are TGTGCCAGTAGTAATCAGGGCTCGGCCGAGCAGTACTTC. Protein product: CASSNQGSAEQYF.

The J gene is TRBJ2-1, the V gene TRBV10-3; TRBD1 matches 8 bases. The CDR3 runs 15 residues. Trimming cost V 4 bases and J 0 bases; bases outside gene matches: 2. Germline V gene data show CDR1 as ENHRY and CDR2 as SYGVKD. The CDR3 sequence: CAISGTGSSYNEQFF. DNA of the CDR3: TGTGCCATCAGTGGGACAGGGAGCTCCTACAATGAGCAGTTCTTC.

The V and J genes are TRBV6-1 and TRBJ1-2; a weak D match, TRBD1 (5 bases). Germline V CDR1 and CDR2: MNHNS, SASEGT. The CDR3 has 14 residues. V dropped 7 bases and J dropped 5 bases, with 17 bases sitting between them. The CDR3 sequence: CASKPRDGGYGYTF. The CDR3 DNA follows: TGTGCCAGCAAACCAAGGGACGGGGGGTATGGCTACACCTTC.

This clone was seen a single time. This chain joins TRBV5-4 and TRBJ1-2; no reliable D call. The CDR3 contains 12 residues. Looked up from germline, CDR1 is SGHNT and CDR2 is YYREEE (reference sequence). V lost 0 bases, J lost 8 bases, and 8 bases lay in between. CDR3 sequence (DNA): TGTGCCAGCAGCTTGGGCGGCTGGGGCTACACCTTC. It yields the protein CASSLGGWGYTF.

The chain carries TRBV5-5 and TRBJ2-7; TRBD2 matches 10 bases. Germline CDR1 is SGHKS and CDR2 is YYEKEE (reference sequence). The CDR3 totals 15 residues. Trimming took 2 bases from V and 2 from J; bases not matched to a gene: 4. CDR3 nucleotides: TGTGCCAGCAGCTTCCTAGCGGGAGAAACCTACGAGCAGTACTTC. Amino acids: CASSFLAGETYEQYF.

The V and J genes are TRBV11-3 and TRBJ2-1, with a tentative D call TRBD2 (6 bases). V was pared by 1 base and J by 7 bases, with 8 bases between. Per the germline V gene, CDR1 is SGHNT and CDR2 is YENEEA. The CDR3 is 13 residues long. The CDR3 DNA is TGTGCCAGCAGCTTAGGGCGGGGAAATGAGCAGTTCTTC. Amino acid sequence: CASSLGRGNEQFF.

A single count supports this clone. The chain recombines TRBV6-4 with TRBJ2-2; TRBD2 might be the D (6 bases). The germline CDR1 and CDR2 sequences are MRHNA and SNTAGT. Trimming took off 2 bases at V and 7 bases at J, with 17 bases between the two ends. The CDR3 covers 16 residues. The CDR3 DNA sequence: TGTGCCAGCAGTGACGGAACGGGAGTATTTCACGGGGAGCTGTTTTTT. It translates to CASSDGTGVFHGELFF.

The CDR3 region has the DNA TGTGCCAGCAGTTTGGGACAGCCCAATCAGCCCCAGCATTTT. Amino acids: CASSLGQPNQPQHF. The gene calls are TRBV27 and TRBJ1-5; 7 nucleotides match TRBD1. The junction had 2 bases not matched to a gene; V was cut back by 3 bases and J by 3 bases. Germline CDR1 MNHEY, CDR2 SMNVEV (reference sequence). This CDR3 region has 14 residues.

This sequence joins TRBV6-1 and TRBJ1-2, with TRBD1 as a possible D gene (6 bases). CDR3 length: 14 amino acids. Per germline, CDR1 MNHNS and CDR2 SASEGT. V was shortened by 10 bases and J by 8 bases, with 23 bases between the two germline ends. The CDR3 nucleotides read TGTGCCAACACCCCGGGCCGAACAACAGGGGGCTACACCTTC. Translation gives CANTPGRTTGGYTF.

The chain's CDR3 is CASSALGQSGNTIYF. In DNA form, the CDR3 reads TGTGCCAGCAGTGCCCTGGGACAGTCTGGAAACACCATATATTTT. The rearrangement joins TRBV25-1 to TRBJ1-3; 7 bases are shared with TRBD1. CDR3 length: 15 residues. V trimming: 4 bases; J trimming: 1 base; junction bases outside the gene matches: 4. CDR1 MGHDK and CDR2 SYGVNS come from the germline V gene. Using reference TRBV25-1 and TRBJ1-3 for the parts outside the CDR3, the full variable domain is EADIYQTPRYLVIGTGKKITLECSQTMGHDKMYWYQQDPGMELHLIHYSYGVNSTEKGDLSSESTVSRIRTEHFPLTLESARPSHTSQYLCASSALGQSGNTIYFGEGSWLTVV.

The chain employs TRBV6-5 and TRBJ2-5; D possibly corresponds to TRBD2 (6 bases). This CDR3 is 13 amino acids long. V gave up 5 bases and J gave up 5 bases, with 12 bases separating them. Germline CDR1 reads MNHEY; CDR2 reads SVGAGI. DNA for the CDR3: TGTGCCAGCAGTCCCGGGAGCCGGGAGACCCAGTACTTC. Translating gives CASSPGSRETQYF.

The chain carries TRBV18 and TRBJ1-2; 8 nucleotides agree with TRBD1. Per the germline V gene, CDR1 is KGHSH and CDR2 is LQKENI. V lost 6 bases to trimming and J lost 4 bases; unmatched junction nucleotides: 10. The CDR3 has 15 amino acids. This CDR3 is CASSSPGQVGYGYTF. CDR3 DNA: TGTGCCAGCTCCTCACCGGGACAGGTCGGCTATGGCTACACCTTC.

Turning to this clone: One end of the junction fails to match germline, which may point to a read error. V usage is TRBV2 and J usage is TRBJ1-3; D unclear. This CDR3 has 14 amino acids. Looked up from germline, CDR1 is SNHLY and CDR2 is FYNNEI. In DNA form, the CDR3 reads TGTGCCAGCAGCCGGACCGCGGCGGGAACCACCATATATTTT. This sequence encodes CASSRTAAGTTIYF.

The chain carries TRBV18 and TRBJ1-5, with TRBD1 identical over 9 bases. V shed 3 bases, J shed 6 bases, and the junction held 9 bases outside the gene matches. Per germline, CDR1 KGHSH and CDR2 LQKENI. This CDR3 has 16 residues. CDR3 DNA: TGTGCCAGCTCACCTATTGGGGGACAGGGAGGTCAGCCCCAGCATTTT. It specifies CASSPIGGQGGQPQHF.

A single count supports this clone. This chain uses TRBV5-1 with TRBJ2-7; tentatively, D is TRBD1 (6 bases). This CDR3 spans 14 amino acids. Looked up from germline, CDR1 is SGHRS and CDR2 is YFSETQ. Trimming removed 4 bases from V and 3 bases from J, with 14 bases in between. The CDR3 spells CASSPRGRGYEQYF. For the CDR3, the DNA is TGCGCCAGCAGCCCCCGCGGCAGGGGCTACGAGCAGTACTTC.

This chain's CDR3 is CASSLRTEYTEAFF. CDR3 DNA: TGTGCCAGCAGCTTACGGACAGAGTACACTGAAGCTTTCTTT. The V call is TRBV13, the J call TRBJ1-1, with D possibly being TRBD1 (6 bases). Germline V gene data show CDR1 as PRHDT and CDR2 as FYEKMQ (reference sequence). CDR3 size: 14 residues. V shed 2 bases and J shed 3 bases, with 10 bases lying between them. Using reference TRBV13 and TRBJ1-1 for the parts outside the CDR3, the full variable domain is AAGVIQSPRHLIKEKRETATLKCYPIPRHDTVYWYQQGPGQDPQFLISFYEKMQSDKGSIPDRFSAQQFSDYHSELNMSSLELGDSALYFCASSLRTEYTEAFFGQGTRLTVV.

This clone was counted between two and nine times. This sequence joins TRBV5-1 and TRBJ1-1, with D unclear. CDR3 size: 15 residues. Trimming removed 3 bases from V and 4 bases from J, with 16 bases in between. CDR1 and CDR2 (germline): SGHRS, YFSETQ. CDR3 coding DNA: TGCGCCAGCAGCTCCATCGGCCTCGGAGGCACTGAAGCTTTCTTT. This encodes CASSSIGLGGTEAFF. The full variable domain, in which reference TRBV5-1 and TRBJ1-1 provide the parts outside the CDR3, is KAGVTQTPRYLIKTRGQQVTLSCSPISGHRSVSWYQQTPGQGLQFLFEYFSETQRNKGNFPGRFSGRQFSNSRSEMNVSTLELGDSALYLCASSSIGLGGTEAFFGQGTRLTVV.

This rearrangement joins TRBV5-4 to TRBJ2-4, with 8 positions matching TRBD1. There are 16 residues in the CDR3. Germline V gene sequence: CDR1 SGHNT, CDR2 YYREEE (reference sequence). V shed 0 bases and J 0 bases; nucleotides not matched to a gene: 2. The CDR3 nucleotides are TGTGCCAGCAGCTTGGGGACAGGGCTAGCCAAAAACATTCAGTACTTC. It encodes CASSLGTGLAKNIQYF.

The J gene is TRBJ2-2, the V gene TRBV7-2; a weak D match, TRBD2 (5 bases). The V end lost 5 bases, the J end lost 4 bases, and 14 bases lay between the germline ends. Per germline, CDR1 SGHTA and CDR2 FQGNSA. CDR3 length: 15 amino acids. This chain's CDR3 is CASSPSGPATGELFF. The DNA of the CDR3 is TGTGCCAGCAGCCCAAGCGGTCCAGCCACCGGGGAGCTGTTTTTT.

CDR3 sequence (DNA): TGTGCCAGCAGCTCCGACAGGGTTCGCAATGAGCAGTTCTTC. This sequence encodes CASSSDRVRNEQFF. The V call is TRBV6-6, the J call TRBJ2-1, with 7 bases lining up with TRBD1. Looked up from germline, CDR1 is MNHNY and CDR2 is SVGAGI (reference sequence). The CDR3 is 14 residues long. J was trimmed by 6 bases and V by 6 bases; bases with no gene match: 8.